The 30 T cell receptor beta chains below come from one sample, sequenced in a study of T cells after yellow fever vaccination. MiXCR was run by TCRdb on the 5' RACE reads, yielding one entry per CDR3 protein. The table shows 25,000 to 35,000 distinct CDR3 sequences, with roughly 4.5% occurring only once. Sequencing used CD8+ T cells sorted from PBMCs, obtained 5 days after the yellow fever booster vaccination. Source of these receptors: a man aged 25-45 years who received the YFV17D yellow fever vaccine.

The table lists this clonotype with many counts. The chain uses TRBV9 and TRBJ2-7, with D uncertain. Between the trimmed V and J ends, which lost 0 bases and 0 bases, there was a span of 7 bases. Germline assignment: CDR1 SGDLS and CDR2 YYNGEE. The CDR3 covers 14 residues. CDR3 coding DNA: TGTGCCAGCAGCGTAGCACAGACCTCCTACGAGCAGTACTTC. Protein sequence: CASSVAQTSYEQYF.

This clonotype was counted ten times or more. The rearrangement joins TRBV6-5 to TRBJ2-2, with D possibly TRBD2 on 6 matching bases. The germline gives CDR1 MNHEY, CDR2 SVGAGI. Trimming cost V 6 bases and J 9 bases, with 14 bases left between them. The CDR3 has 13 amino acids. The CDR3 protein is CASSMAGYWELFF. CDR3 bases: TGTGCCAGCAGCATGGCGGGGTACTGGGAGCTGTTTTTT.

At least ten counts were recorded for this clonotype. This chain links TRBV7-9 with TRBJ1-1, with TRBD1 matching over 9 bases. Germline V gives CDR1 SEHNR, CDR2 FQNEAQ (reference sequence). V lost 4 bases and J lost 5; bases outside the gene matches: 8. This CDR3 has 15 amino acids. CDR3 nucleotide sequence: TGTGCCAGCAGCTCAGGAGGGACAGGGCCTACTGAAGCTTTCTTT. It encodes CASSSGGTGPTEAFF.

This clonotype was detected ten times or more. The gene calls are TRBV30 and TRBJ1-1; D not resolved. CDR1 GTSNPN and CDR2 SVGIG come from the germline V gene (reference sequence). This CDR3 has 13 residues. V was cut by 2 bases and J by 1 base, with 8 bases left in between. CDR3 DNA: TGTGCCTGGAGTCCCCAAGAGAACACTGAAGCTTTCTTT. This gives the protein CAWSPQENTEAFF.

As to this clonotype: Sequence at one end of the junction differs from germline and may be a read error. The rearrangement links TRBV20-1 to TRBJ2-3; D perhaps matches TRBD1 (6 bases). There are 16 residues in the CDR3. The germline V gene has CDR1 DFQATT and CDR2 SNEGSKA (reference sequence). This CDR3 is CCARGSDGKGPYTQYF. The DNA for the CDR3 is TGCTGTGCTAGGGGGTCGGATGGTAAGGGGCCTTATACGCAGTATTTT.

This clonotype was seen repeatedly, ten times or more. V and J are TRBV5-6 and TRBJ2-1, with TRBD1 matching over 10 bases. V lost 3 bases, J lost 5 bases, and 5 bases stayed unmatched. This CDR3 spans 15 amino acids. CDR1 is SGHDT, CDR2 YYEEEE, per germline. CDR3 sequence reads: CASSSAGTGDNEQFF. CDR3 DNA sequence: TGTGCCAGCAGCTCCGCCGGGACAGGGGACAATGAGCAGTTCTTC.

Only a few counts were recorded for this clonotype. The rearrangement joins TRBV7-9 to TRBJ2-7, with 8 bases fitting TRBD1. Germline V gives CDR1 SEHNR, CDR2 FQNEAQ (reference sequence). V shed 3 bases and J 3 bases; nucleotides not matched to a gene: 10. This CDR3 contains 16 residues. CDR3 sequence: CASSLVSGQANYEQYF. CDR3 DNA sequence: TGTGCCAGCAGCTTGGTTTCGGGACAGGCGAACTACGAGCAGTACTTC.

This clonotype showed up many times. J is TRBJ2-7 and V is TRBV20-1, with 12 bases matching TRBD2. The CDR3 totals 14 residues. The ends lost 5 bases at V and 6 bases at J; junction bases unmatched: 8. CDR1 and CDR2 (germline): DFQATT, SNEGSKA (reference sequence). CDR3 sequence reads: CSAGGTSGLPEQYF. The DNA for the CDR3 is TGCAGTGCTGGGGGGACTAGCGGGCTTCCCGAGCAGTACTTC.

In this sample, this clonotype turned up many times. The V and J genes are TRBV6-4 and TRBJ2-1; 8 bases are shared with TRBD1. Germline trimming cut 5 bases from V and 7 bases from J; bases unmatched to any gene: 10. Germline values: CDR1 MRHNA, CDR2 SNTAGT. The CDR3 contains 15 residues. The CDR3 region has the DNA TGTGCCAGCAGTACTACCCAGGGGGCGACGAATGAGCAGTTCTTC. Its translation is CASSTTQGATNEQFF.

This clonotype occurred many times. The gene calls are TRBV4-3 and TRBJ2-5; perhaps TRBD2 as D (5 bases). CDR1 LGHNA and CDR2 YSLEER come from the germline V gene. CDR3 length equals 14 residues. V lost 1 base and J 5 bases, leaving 11 bases between the germline ends. CDR3 nucleotides: TGCGCCAGCAGCCAAGGTCTAGCACAGGAGACCCAGTACTTC. Amino acid sequence: CASSQGLAQETQYF.

There are many counts of this clonotype. The chain combines TRBV25-1 with TRBJ2-2; unclear D gene. Trimming pared 3 bases from V and 0 bases from J, leaving 14 bases between. This CDR3 spans 17 amino acids. The germline CDR1 and CDR2 sequences are MGHDK and SYGVNS. The DNA for the CDR3 is TGTGCCAGCAGTGAGCGGAGATACCCCGCGAACACCGGGGAGCTGTTTTTT. Protein product: CASSERRYPANTGELFF.

This clonotype was observed at least ten times. This chain links TRBV29-1 with TRBJ2-7, with 10 bases fitting TRBD2. The CDR3 totals 12 residues. Germline lookup yields CDR1 SQVTM and CDR2 ANQGSEA. With V trimmed by 7 bases and J by 3 bases, 3 bases remained unmatched. CDR3 DNA sequence: TGCAGCGCCGGGACTAGCGACTACGAGCAGTACTTC. Encoded protein: CSAGTSDYEQYF.

This clonotype was seen at least ten times. V is TRBV12-3 or TRBV12-4 and J is TRBJ2-1; no firm D call. V was pared by 6 bases and J by 0 bases, with 15 bases between. This CDR3 region has 16 residues. CDR3 in amino acids: CASSIPVVSSYNEQFF. CDR3 sequence (DNA): TGTGCCAGCAGCATTCCGGTTGTTAGCTCCTACAATGAGCAGTTCTTC.

There are many counts of this clonotype. The chain combines TRBV7-6 with TRBJ1-1; D possibly corresponds to TRBD1 (5 bases). Trimming removed 5 bases at V and 3 bases at J, with 10 bases between. CDR1 SGHVS and CDR2 FNYEAQ come from the germline V gene. The CDR3 is 13 amino acids. The CDR3, as DNA: TGTGCCAGCAGCCCGAGGGGTTACACTGAAGCTTTCTTT. It encodes CASSPRGYTEAFF.

This clonotype has a count of ten or more. J is TRBJ2-5 and V is TRBV12-3 or TRBV12-4, with a possible D match to TRBD1 (8 bases). The V and J ends lost 5 bases and 2 bases respectively, with 21 bases between them. This CDR3 contains 17 residues. This CDR3 reads CASSRYLTGGGQETQYF. CDR3 coding DNA: TGTGCCAGCAGTCGATACCTAACAGGGGGGGGGCAAGAGACCCAGTACTTC.

This clonotype was observed many times. The CDR3 reads CASSSLAGVGNEQFF. CDR3 nucleotide sequence: TGCGCCAGCAGTAGTCTAGCGGGAGTTGGGAATGAGCAGTTCTTC. The V and J genes are TRBV10-2 and TRBJ2-1; 10 bases fit TRBD2. This CDR3 has 15 amino acids. Germline CDR1 WSHSY, CDR2 SAAADI. After removal of 5 bases from V and 7 bases from J, the junction contained 8 bases not matched to a gene.

This clonotype was recorded at least ten times. The chain uses TRBV9 and TRBJ2-5; 8 nucleotides match TRBD1. The CDR3 covers 16 residues. J lost 1 base, V lost 0 bases, and 5 bases had no gene match. Germline V gene sequence: CDR1 SGDLS, CDR2 YYNGEE. This CDR3 is CASSVGGTGGQETQYF. CDR3 DNA: TGTGCCAGCAGCGTAGGCGGTACAGGGGGCCAAGAGACCCAGTACTTC.

This clonotype was detected many times. This chain connects TRBV5-1 to TRBJ2-5; 7 bases match TRBD2. V trimming: 0 bases; J trimming: 4 bases; junction bases outside the gene matches: 3. Germline values: CDR1 SGHRS, CDR2 YFSETQ. The CDR3 totals 14 residues. The CDR3 region has the DNA TGCGCCAGCAGCTTGGAGATAGCGGGAGAGACCCAGTACTTC. It is translated as CASSLEIAGETQYF.

This clonotype has at least ten counts. The chain links TRBV12-3 or TRBV12-4 to TRBJ2-1; D gene uncertain. This CDR3 is built from 12 residues. Trimming pared 3 bases from V and 5 bases from J, leaving 5 bases between. CDR3 nucleotides: TGTGCCAGCAGTTTTGACAACAATGAGCAGTTCTTC. Encoded protein: CASSFDNNEQFF.

In its sample, this clonotype was seen many times. The chain couples TRBV7-3 to TRBJ2-1; 7 positions match TRBD2. Germline trimming cut 4 bases from V and 9 bases from J; bases unmatched to any gene: 3. Germline V gene lookup returns CDR1 SGHTA and CDR2 FQGTGA. The CDR3 has 12 amino acids. The CDR3 here is CASSSGGSEQFF. The DNA of the CDR3 is TGTGCCAGCAGCTCCGGGGGGTCTGAGCAGTTCTTC.

This clonotype was counted at least ten times. The J gene is TRBJ1-4, the V gene TRBV5-1; no reliable D call. The V and J ends lost 4 bases and 4 bases respectively, with 20 bases between them. From germline, CDR1 is SGHRS and CDR2 YFSETQ. The CDR3 contains 17 residues. DNA of the CDR3: TGCGCCAGCAGCCACAAACTAGAACGGACGGGTAATGAAAAACTGTTTTTT. This encodes CASSHKLERTGNEKLFF. The full variable domain, rest sourced from reference TRBV5-1 and TRBJ1-4, is KAGVTQTPRYLIKTRGQQVTLSCSPISGHRSVSWYQQTPGQGLQFLFEYFSETQRNKGNFPGRFSGRQFSNSRSEMNVSTLELGDSALYLCASSHKLERTGNEKLFFGSGTQLSVL.

This clonotype was detected ten times or more. The CDR3 loop is CASRGLTRTDTQYF. For the CDR3, the DNA is TGTGCCAGCAGAGGACTAACCCGCACAGATACGCAGTATTTT. This chain joins TRBV12-3 or TRBV12-4 and TRBJ2-3; maybe TRBD2 (6 bases). The CDR3 runs 14 residues. The V and J ends lost 6 bases and 1 base respectively, with 11 bases between them.

This clonotype was detected many times. The rearrangement links TRBV20-1 to TRBJ2-5; D not resolved. Germline CDR1 DFQATT, CDR2 SNEGSKA (reference sequence). This CDR3 is 14 amino acids long. Trimming left V 3 bases short and J 3 bases short, with 14 bases between. The CDR3 region has the DNA TGCAGTGCTAGGCCTACCTACGCAGAAGAGACCCAGTACTTC. It codes for CSARPTYAEETQYF.

This clonotype came up many times. The J gene is TRBJ2-2, the V gene TRBV7-8; no clear D gene. The CDR3 totals 13 residues. Trimming took 1 base from V and 6 from J, leaving 6 bases between them. Germline V gene data show CDR1 as SGHVS and CDR2 as FQNEAQ. DNA of the CDR3: TGTGCCAGCAGCTTAGGGTTGGCCGGGGAGCTGTTTTTT. As protein: CASSLGLAGELFF.

This clonotype was found many times. The gene calls are TRBV24-1 and TRBJ2-5; D might be TRBD1 (6 bases). Germline V CDR1 and CDR2: KGHDR, SFDVKD. CDR3 size: 14 residues. Deletions cut 3 bases from V and 2 bases from J, with 9 bases between. The CDR3 is CATSDGGLQETQYF. The CDR3 DNA follows: TGTGCCACCAGTGATGGGGGCCTACAAGAGACCCAGTACTTC.

In its sample, this clonotype was seen many times. The CDR3 loop reads CASSLIGDFYNEQFF. CDR3 coding DNA: TGTGCCAGCAGCTTAATCGGGGACTTCTACAATGAGCAGTTCTTC. The V gene is TRBV7-2, the J gene TRBJ2-1; possibly TRBD2 for D (6 bases). V lost 2 bases, J lost 3 bases, and 11 bases lay in between. Germline loops: CDR1 SGHTA, CDR2 FQGNSA. CDR3 length equals 15 residues.

This clonotype was detected ten times or more. J is TRBJ2-6 and V is TRBV15, with 8 positions matching TRBD2. The germline V gene has CDR1 LNHNV and CDR2 YYDKDF (reference sequence). The CDR3 sequence is 18 residues long. Germline trimming cut 1 base from V and 0 bases from J; bases unmatched to any gene: 5. CDR3 residues: CATSRVASGSSGANVLTF. The CDR3 coding sequence is TGTGCCACCAGCAGAGTTGCGAGCGGGAGCTCTGGGGCCAACGTCCTGACTTTC.

Ten or more counts support this clonotype. The rearrangement links TRBV5-1 to TRBJ2-1; no firm D call. The CDR3 contains 15 residues. The germline CDR1 and CDR2 sequences are SGHRS and YFSETQ. V was cut by 0 bases and J by 8 bases, with 15 bases left in between. The CDR3 protein is CASSLGSYGVHEQFF. Written as DNA, the CDR3 is TGCGCCAGCAGCTTGGGGTCCTACGGAGTTCATGAGCAGTTCTTC.

This clonotype was picked up many times. The gene calls are TRBV4-2 and TRBJ2-5; D not certain. Germline CDR1 LGHNA, CDR2 YNFKEQ. This CDR3 has 17 amino acids. With 0 bases removed from V and 4 bases from J, the gap between germline ends came to 18 bases. The CDR3 region has the DNA TGTGCCAGCAGCCAAGAAAGCGAGTCTGGAAACTTAGAGACCCAGTACTTC. It encodes CASSQESESGNLETQYF.

This clonotype was counted ten times or more. J is TRBJ2-5 and V is TRBV5-1; 8 bases map to TRBD1. The CDR3 loop spans 17 amino acids. Per the germline V gene, CDR1 is SGHRS and CDR2 is YFSETQ. Germline trimming cut 2 bases from V and 3 bases from J; bases unmatched to any gene: 12. The CDR3 nucleotides read TGCGCCAGCAGCTTTCCAACCGGGGGACAGGAGGAAGAGACCCAGTACTTC. Translating gives CASSFPTGGQEEETQYF.